The present T cell receptor (beta chain) was sequenced within a study of blood T cell repertoires in COVID-19. Germline CDR1 is SGDLS and CDR2 is YYNGEE. The CDR3 loop spans 14 amino acids. V was trimmed by 0 bases and J by 7 bases, leaving 12 bases between them. Using immunoSEQ multiplex PCR, the repertoire was profiled, and TCRdb retains in-frame clones only, with some absent. Of about 170,000 clones listed, 86% were seen once; the top ten hold roughly 7%. The sequence derives from a man aged 50 to 59 with active or convalescent COVID-19. The V gene is TRBV9, the J gene TRBJ2-3, with D hard to call. The sequencing sample was made of peripheral blood. CDR3 loop: CASSVAYSSHTQYF. The CDR3 DNA reads as TGTGCCAGCAGCGTAGCCTATTCGTCCCATACGCAGTATTTT.